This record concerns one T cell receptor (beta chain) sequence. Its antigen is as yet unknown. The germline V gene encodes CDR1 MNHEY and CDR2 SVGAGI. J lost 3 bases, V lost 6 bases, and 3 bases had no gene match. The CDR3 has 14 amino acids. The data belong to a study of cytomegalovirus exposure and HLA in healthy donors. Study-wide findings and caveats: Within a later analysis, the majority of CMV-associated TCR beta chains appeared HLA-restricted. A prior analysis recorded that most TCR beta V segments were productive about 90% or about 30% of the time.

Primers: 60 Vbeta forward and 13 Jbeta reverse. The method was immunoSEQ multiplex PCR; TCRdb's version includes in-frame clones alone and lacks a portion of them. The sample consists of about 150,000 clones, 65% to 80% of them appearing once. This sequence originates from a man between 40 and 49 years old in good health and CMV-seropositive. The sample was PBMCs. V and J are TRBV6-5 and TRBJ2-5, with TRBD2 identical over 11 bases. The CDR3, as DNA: TGTGCCAGCAGCACACTAGCGGGAGAAGAGACCCAGTACTTC. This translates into CASSTLAGEETQYF.